The next 17 T cell receptor beta chains were all read from a single sample in a study of blood T cells in healthy people across ages. A sample-barcoded 5' primer and a J-beta primer mix were used in a second PCR of roughly 6 to 11 cycles. TCRdb re-called the 5' RACE reads through MiXCR, storing one row per CDR3 protein. The sample holds more than 1 million distinct CDR3 sequences; more than 40% are singletons and the top ten take 18%. The sequencing input was blood. All receptors come from a woman aged 60-75 years in good health.

CDR3 residues: CASTAPGQGSNYGYTF. As DNA, the CDR3 is TGTGCCAGCACCGCCCCGGGACAGGGTTCTAACTATGGCTACACCTTC. The chain links TRBV7-9 to TRBJ1-2; 9 bases align to TRBD1. With 7 bases clipped from V and 0 bases from J, the junction kept 9 bases outside the gene matches. The CDR3 runs to 16 residues. Germline values: CDR1 SEHNR, CDR2 FQNEAQ (reference sequence).

The rearrangement uses TRBV5-1 and TRBJ2-5, with 7 bases matching TRBD2. Germline loops: CDR1 SGHRS, CDR2 YFSETQ. V shed 4 bases, J shed 11 bases, and the junction held 14 bases outside the gene matches. The CDR3 sequence is 14 residues long. CDR3: CASSPGGIYNEQYF. DNA for the CDR3: TGCGCCAGCAGCCCCGGGGGGATCTACAATGAGCAGTACTTC.

V usage is TRBV12-3 or TRBV12-4 and J usage is TRBJ2-6; 15 bases line up with TRBD2. The CDR3 sequence is 18 residues long. The junction had 3 bases not matched to a gene; V was cut back by 6 bases and J by 0 bases. The CDR3 sequence: CASRGLAGGNSGANVLTF. For the CDR3, the DNA is TGTGCCAGCAGAGGACTAGCGGGAGGGAACTCTGGGGCCAACGTCCTGACTTTC.

This clonotype has a handful of counts. The V and J genes are TRBV13 and TRBJ1-2, with D possibly matching TRBD1 (6 bases). Germline V CDR1 and CDR2: PRHDT, FYEKMQ (reference sequence). This CDR3 has 13 amino acids. V lost 5 bases and J 5 bases, leaving 12 bases between the germline ends. The CDR3: CASSRTALYGYTF. CDR3 DNA sequence: TGTGCCAGCAGCCGGACAGCCCTGTATGGCTACACCTTC.

V is TRBV19 and J is TRBJ2-7, with TRBD1 matching 7 bases. Germline V lookup: CDR1 LNHDA, CDR2 SQIVND (reference sequence). The V segment lost 7 bases and the J segment 2 bases; nucleotides outside the gene matches: 8. This CDR3 has 14 amino acids. The CDR3 DNA sequence: TGTGCCAGTAAACGTCAACAGGGGACCTACGAGCAGTACTTC. Translation: CASKRQQGTYEQYF.

Points on this clonotype: The junction departs from germline at one end; a sequencing error may be responsible. The chain recombines TRBV20-1 with TRBJ2-1; D may be TRBD2 (6 bases). This CDR3 has 13 amino acids. Germline V lookup: CDR1 DFQATT, CDR2 SNEGSKA (reference sequence). The CDR3 protein is CSAWRAGHNGQFF. CDR3 in DNA: TGCAGTGCGTGGAGGGCCGGCCACAATGGGCAGTTCTTC.

The chain recombines TRBV20-1 with TRBJ2-5; TRBD1 aligns across 8 bases. V lost 0 bases and J lost 13; bases outside the gene matches: 4. Germline lookup yields CDR1 DFQATT and CDR2 SNEGSKA (reference sequence). CDR3 length: 11 amino acids. CDR3 loop: CSARDPTGVYF. The DNA of the CDR3 is TGCAGTGCTAGAGATCCGACAGGGGTGTACTTC.

This chain joins TRBV9 and TRBJ2-1; TRBD2 matches at 11 bases. Trimming took 4 bases from V and 2 from J; bases not matched to a gene: 14. CDR1 SGDLS and CDR2 YYNGEE come from the germline V gene. The CDR3 spans 19 residues. CDR3 DNA sequence: TGTGCCAGCAGCACCAATGATTTGGGGACTAGCGGTACCTACAATGAGCAGTTCTTC. Its protein product is CASSTNDLGTSGTYNEQFF. Variable domain in full (rest from reference TRBV9 and TRBJ2-1): DSGVTQTPKHLITATGQRVTLRCSPRSGDLSVYWYQQSLDQGLQFLIQYYNGEERAKGNILERFSAQQFPDLHSELNLSSLELGDSALYFCASSTNDLGTSGTYNEQFFGPGTRLTVL.

This clonotype turned up a few times. The gene calls are TRBV20-1 and TRBJ2-5, with no clear D. V was cut by 0 bases and J by 3 bases, with 11 bases left in between. CDR1 and CDR2 (germline): DFQATT, SNEGSKA (reference sequence). The CDR3 runs 14 residues. Here the CDR3 reads CSARDPDLEETQYF. DNA of the CDR3: TGCAGTGCTAGAGATCCGGACCTTGAAGAGACCCAGTACTTC.

The table lists this clonotype with a few counts. The rearrangement uses TRBV3-1 and TRBJ2-5; no definite D call. Germline V CDR1 and CDR2: LGHDT, YNNKEL (reference sequence). The ends were cut back, 5 bases at V and 1 base at J, with 8 bases in the middle. The CDR3 spans 13 residues. This CDR3 is CASSESTQETQYF. The CDR3, as DNA: TGTGCCAGCAGCGAAAGTACCCAAGAGACCCAGTACTTC.

This clonotype showed up just a few times. The chain links TRBV10-3 to TRBJ2-7, with D perhaps TRBD1 or TRBD2 (5 bases each). V lost 0 bases, J lost 3 bases, and 9 bases lay in between. The CDR3 is made up of 14 amino acids. Germline CDR1 reads ENHRY; CDR2 reads SYGVKD. The CDR3 DNA is TGTGCCATCAGTGAGTCGGGACGGAGCTACGAGCAGTACTTC. It is translated as CAISESGRSYEQYF.

This clonotype has a handful of counts. The chain recombines TRBV5-1 with TRBJ2-1; 8 nucleotides align to TRBD2. The junction had 8 bases not matched to a gene; V was cut back by 0 bases and J by 6 bases. The CDR3 sequence is 16 residues long. The germline V gene has CDR1 SGHRS and CDR2 YFSETQ. CDR3 nucleotide sequence: TGCGCCAGCAGCTTGGTAGCGGGAAGAAATGGCAATGAGCAGTTCTTC. Encoded protein: CASSLVAGRNGNEQFF.

This chain joins TRBV27 and TRBJ2-1, with D possibly matching TRBD1 (6 bases). Trimming shortened V by 0 bases and J by 2 bases, and 8 bases separated the two germline ends. Germline V gene data show CDR1 as MNHEY and CDR2 as SMNVEV (reference sequence). The CDR3 has 15 residues. The CDR3 is CASSLSRDTYNEQFF. CDR3 nucleotides: TGTGCCAGCAGTTTATCTCGGGACACCTACAATGAGCAGTTCTTC.

The V gene is TRBV10-3, the J gene TRBJ2-4; TRBD1 aligns across 8 bases. The J call may be mistaken, given a closer DNA end match to TRBJ2-7. The CDR3 is 13 residues long. Per germline, CDR1 ENHRY and CDR2 SYGVKD. The chain's CDR3 is CAISAVRGHEQYF. The CDR3 coding sequence is TGTGCCATCAGTGCGGTCAGGGGGCACGAGCAGTACTTC.

The chain's CDR3 is CASSTTGLNEQFF. The DNA for the CDR3 is TGCGCCAGCAGCACAACAGGGTTGAATGAGCAGTTCTTC. The chain uses TRBV5-1 and TRBJ2-1; the D gene is possibly TRBD1 (6 bases). The CDR3 spans 13 residues. Germline loops: CDR1 SGHRS, CDR2 YFSETQ. The V end lost 4 bases, the J end lost 7 bases, and 12 bases lay between the germline ends.

This clonotype was detected only a few times. The V gene is TRBV10-1, the J gene TRBJ2-3; weak D call: TRBD2 (6 bases). Trimming pared 7 bases from V and 3 bases from J, leaving 23 bases between. This CDR3 has 17 residues. CDR1 is WNHNN and CDR2 is SYGVQD in the germline V gene (reference sequence). DNA of the CDR3: TGCGCCAGCACCGGGACTCTGCCAAACGATCGGACAGATACGCAGTATTTT. This gives the protein CASTGTLPNDRTDTQYF.

In its sample, this clonotype was seen many times. CDR3 sequence: CASSLSGPPYNEQFF. In DNA, the CDR3 is TGCGCCAGCAGCCTTTCAGGGCCTCCGTACAATGAGCAGTTCTTC. The chain recombines TRBV5-1 with TRBJ2-1; maybe TRBD1 (5 bases). Trimming removed 4 bases at V and 4 bases at J, with 15 bases between. The CDR3 runs to 15 residues. The V gene's germline CDR1 is SGHRS and CDR2 YFSETQ.